Below, 6 T cell receptor beta chains from the same sample are listed, as sequenced in a study of T cell responses to AZD1222 COVID-19 vaccine. Assay used: immunoSEQ multiplex PCR; TCRdb lists only in-frame clones, some missing. The sample carries around 150,000 clones, approximately 90% recorded once. This material consisted of peripheral blood, taken 28 days after the second AZD1222 dose. The receptors were gathered from an adult who received the AZD1222 COVID-19 vaccine.

The chain carries TRBV19 and TRBJ2-6, with D possibly matching TRBD1 (5 bases). The germline V and J ends were trimmed by 0 bases and 0 bases, with 12 bases remaining between them. The CDR3 totals 18 residues. Germline CDR1 and CDR2: LNHDA and SQIVND (reference sequence). The DNA for the CDR3 is TGTGCCAGTAGTATAGAAGGGGCCCTGAGCTCTGGGGCCAACGTCCTGACTTTC. It specifies CASSIEGALSSGANVLTF.

This rearrangement joins TRBV15 to TRBJ1-4; possibly TRBD1 for D (5 bases). The V gene's germline CDR1 is LNHNV and CDR2 YYDKDF (reference sequence). Between the trimmed V and J ends, which lost 0 bases and 3 bases, there was a span of 14 bases. The CDR3 consists of 17 residues. Written as DNA, the CDR3 is TGTGCCACCAGCAGAGACCCTCGGGGGATAGCTAATGAAAAACTGTTTTTT. Translation gives CATSRDPRGIANEKLFF.

This chain links TRBV5-5 with TRBJ2-7; 8 bases align to TRBD1. This CDR3 comprises 16 residues. The germline gives CDR1 SGHKS, CDR2 YYEKEE (reference sequence). V lost 0 bases to trimming and J lost 2 bases; unmatched junction nucleotides: 7. CDR3: CASSLAVWTGTYEQYF. The CDR3 DNA is TGTGCCAGCAGCTTGGCCGTTTGGACAGGGACCTACGAGCAGTACTTC. The full variable domain, with the rest looked up from reference TRBV5-5 and TRBJ2-7, is DAGVTQSPTHLIKTRGQQVTLRCSPISGHKSVSWYQQVLGQGPQFIFQYYEKEERGRGNFPDRFSARQFPNYSSELNVNALLLGDSALYLCASSLAVWTGTYEQYFGPGTRLTVT.

This sequence joins TRBV27 and TRBJ2-1; 11 bases fit TRBD2. The CDR3 length is 15 residues. The junction had 5 bases not matched to a gene; V was cut back by 5 bases and J by 5 bases. From germline, CDR1 is MNHEY and CDR2 SMNVEV (reference sequence). The CDR3 region has the DNA TGTGCCAGCAGTAACCCGGGACTAGCGGACAATGAGCAGTTCTTC. Protein: CASSNPGLADNEQFF.

This clone was observed once. The CDR3 sequence: CASSLFPGTSGDYNEQFF. CDR3 sequence (DNA): TGTGCCAGCAGTTTATTCCCCGGAACTAGCGGGGATTACAATGAGCAGTTCTTC. The chain uses TRBV27 and TRBJ2-1; 10 bases agree with TRBD2. Germline V gene sequence: CDR1 MNHEY, CDR2 SMNVEV (reference sequence). The CDR3 runs 18 residues. V lost 1 base to trimming and J lost 4 bases; unmatched junction nucleotides: 10.

This chain joins TRBV19 and TRBJ2-7; 7 nucleotides align to TRBD2. The CDR3 sequence is 15 residues long. Germline CDR1 reads LNHDA; CDR2 reads SQIVND (reference sequence). V shed 3 bases and J 0 bases; nucleotides not matched to a gene: 5. The chain's CDR3 is CASSMGGVPSYEQYF. CDR3 bases: TGTGCCAGTAGTATGGGGGGGGTCCCCTCCTACGAGCAGTACTTC.